The 23 T cell receptor beta chains below come from one sample, sequenced in a study of early T cells in non-severe SARS-CoV-2 infection. TCRdb passed the 5' RACE reads through MiXCR, listing each CDR3 protein once. The sample shows tens of thousands of distinct CDR3 sequences, 5% to 5.5% of them seen only once. This specimen consisted of whole blood, obtained at baseline. All receptors come from an adult who was a healthcare worker with PCR-confirmed SARS-CoV-2 infection or an uninfected control (not recorded which).

This clonotype was seen at least ten times. The chain is built from TRBV20-1 and TRBJ2-5, with D unresolved. The V end lost 4 bases, the J end lost 5 bases, and 14 bases lay between the germline ends. The CDR3 runs to 13 residues. Germline CDR1 is DFQATT and CDR2 is SNEGSKA (reference sequence). CDR3 loop: CSATPTKRETQYF. CDR3 DNA sequence: TGCAGTGCTACCCCTACGAAACGGGAGACCCAGTACTTC.

This clonotype was detected a few times. V usage is TRBV24-1 and J usage is TRBJ1-5; 8 bases are shared with TRBD1. The V gene's germline CDR1 is KGHDR and CDR2 SFDVKD. This CDR3 comprises 14 residues. V shed 3 bases, J shed 4 bases, and the junction held 1 base outside the gene matches. CDR3 loop: CATSDTGGNQPQHF. CDR3 nucleotide sequence: TGTGCCACCAGTGATACAGGGGGAAATCAGCCCCAGCATTTT.

The table lists this clonotype with many counts. The V call is TRBV29-1, the J call TRBJ1-1, with D unresolved. Trimming removed 5 bases at V and 5 bases at J, with 9 bases between. This CDR3 is 11 amino acids long. Germline V gives CDR1 SQVTM, CDR2 ANQGSEA. The CDR3 bases are TGCAGCGTTTTTAGTCGGACTGAAGCTTTCTTT. Its translation is CSVFSRTEAFF.

This clonotype was counted many times. V usage is TRBV7-9 and J usage is TRBJ2-3; weak D call: TRBD2 (7 bases). CDR3 length: 18 amino acids. Germline V gene sequence: CDR1 SEHNR, CDR2 FQNEAQ (reference sequence). V shed 5 bases and J shed 3 bases, with 24 bases lying between them. In DNA form, the CDR3 reads TGTGCCAGCAGCACTAGGGGGGGTATGCGGGAGTCAACAGATACGCAGTATTTT. Protein product: CASSTRGGMRESTDTQYF.

The chain joins TRBV2 to TRBJ1-1; D is undetermined. The CDR3 is 17 amino acids. The germline V gene has CDR1 SNHLY and CDR2 FYNNEI. Trimming took off 1 base at V and 0 bases at J, with 15 bases between the two ends. Here the CDR3 reads CASSEVARTSMNTEAFF. In nucleotides, the CDR3 is TGTGCCAGCAGTGAAGTGGCCCGGACGTCCATGAACACTGAAGCTTTCTTT.

This clonotype was observed many times. The chain links TRBV29-1 to TRBJ1-2; D remains ambiguous. This CDR3 spans 12 amino acids. Per the germline V gene, CDR1 is SQVTM and CDR2 is ANQGSEA. The V end was cut by 3 bases, the J end by 2 bases, with 7 bases between. This chain's CDR3 is CSVDQGNYGYTF. CDR3 sequence (DNA): TGCAGCGTTGATCAAGGGAACTATGGCTACACCTTC.

This clonotype was found many times. The chain couples TRBV4-3 to TRBJ2-1; the D gene is possibly TRBD2 (6 bases). With 0 bases removed from V and 0 bases from J, the gap between germline ends came to 12 bases. CDR3 length: 17 residues. Per germline, CDR1 LGHNA and CDR2 YSLEER. The CDR3 region has the DNA TGCGCCAGCAGCCAAGATTACGGGGGAAGCTCCTACAATGAGCAGTTCTTC. Translation: CASSQDYGGSSYNEQFF.

This clonotype was found many times. This chain joins TRBV29-1 and TRBJ2-7; TRBD2 might be the D (6 bases). CDR3 length: 15 residues. V was trimmed by 7 bases and J by 3 bases, leaving 22 bases between them. Germline V gene sequence: CDR1 SQVTM, CDR2 ANQGSEA. In DNA form, the CDR3 reads TGCAGCGCCTTCGTGAGGCGGGAAACCCACTACGAGCAGTACGTC. Its protein product is CSAFVRRETHYEQYV.

This clonotype has at least ten counts. V gene TRBV30 combines with J gene TRBJ2-3; the D gene could be TRBD1 or TRBD2 (5 bases each). Trimming took off 2 bases at V and 4 bases at J, with 10 bases between the two ends. The CDR3 runs to 13 residues. Germline assignment: CDR1 GTSNPN and CDR2 SVGIG (reference sequence). The CDR3 bases are TGTGCCTGGAGTCGAGGGGTCCCAGATACGCAGTATTTT. Encoded protein: CAWSRGVPDTQYF.

Many counts were recorded for this clonotype. The CDR3 sequence is CASSLGLAGGYEQYV. The CDR3 bases are TGTGCCAGCAGCTTAGGCCTAGCGGGAGGCTACGAGCAGTACGTC. The J gene is TRBJ2-7, the V gene TRBV7-2, with 11 nucleotides matching TRBD2. CDR3 size: 15 residues. Germline V CDR1 and CDR2: SGHTA, FQGNSA. The trim removed 1 base at V and 3 bases at J, leaving 2 bases unmatched.

The chain combines TRBV7-2 with TRBJ2-2; TRBD2 matches 11 bases. The CDR3 has 16 amino acids. Trimming cost V 1 base and J 4 bases; bases outside gene matches: 2. The germline V gene encodes CDR1 SGHTA and CDR2 FQGNSA. DNA for the CDR3: TGTGCCAGCAGCTTAGTGACTAGCGGGACCACCGGGGAGCTGTTTTTT. Its translation: CASSLVTSGTTGELFF.

This clonotype occurred many times. The rearrangement joins TRBV12-3 or TRBV12-4 to TRBJ2-1, with D perhaps matching TRBD2 (7 bases). This CDR3 is built from 15 residues. Between the trimmed V and J ends, which lost 7 bases and 6 bases, there was a span of 19 bases. Here the CDR3 reads CASNRGGSPLNEQFF. The CDR3 DNA reads as TGTGCCAGCAATAGGGGGGGTAGTCCTCTCAATGAGCAGTTCTTC.

This clonotype was detected ten times or more. V gene TRBV9 combines with J gene TRBJ1-2, with 8 bases matching TRBD1. With 0 bases clipped from V and 0 bases from J, the junction kept 10 bases outside the gene matches. CDR1 and CDR2 from the germline V gene are SGDLS and YYNGEE. This CDR3 region has 18 residues. CDR3 bases: TGTGCCAGCAGCGTAGAGCCCACCCGGACAGGGTCTAACTATGGCTACACCTTC. Translated: CASSVEPTRTGSNYGYTF. Variable domain in full (rest from reference TRBV9 and TRBJ1-2): DSGVTQTPKHLITATGQRVTLRCSPRSGDLSVYWYQQSLDQGLQFLIQYYNGEERAKGNILERFSAQQFPDLHSELNLSSLELGDSALYFCASSVEPTRTGSNYGYTFGSGTRLTVV.

The chain is built from TRBV12-3 or TRBV12-4 and TRBJ2-7; the match to TRBD2 covers 12 bases. Trimming at V came to 6 bases and at J to 9 bases, leaving 9 bases not matched to a gene. This CDR3 has 14 residues. CDR3 sequence (DNA): TGTGCCAGCAGGACTAGCGGGGGTTCGTTGGTGCAGTACTTC. It encodes CASRTSGGSLVQYF.

This clonotype occurred many times. The chain uses TRBV6-5 and TRBJ2-7; D is ambiguous. V shed 7 bases and J shed 1 base, with 14 bases lying between them. Germline V gene data show CDR1 as MNHEY and CDR2 as SVGAGI. The CDR3 contains 14 residues. The CDR3 DNA reads as TGTGCCAGCACACTCTCAATATCATCCTACGAGCAGTACTTC. Its protein product is CASTLSISSYEQYF.

This clonotype was counted at least ten times. The chain has TRBV28 and TRBJ1-1; D gene ambiguous. V was trimmed by 5 bases and J by 1 base, leaving 2 bases between them. The CDR3 sequence is 11 residues long. In germline, CDR1 is MDHEN, CDR2 SYDVKM. The CDR3 bases are TGTGCCAGCAGTGCGAACACTGAAGCTTTCTTT. It specifies CASSANTEAFF.

This rearrangement joins TRBV12-3 or TRBV12-4 to TRBJ2-1; TRBD2 aligns across 10 bases. J gave up 0 bases and V 5 bases, and 16 bases lay outside the gene matches. The CDR3 runs to 20 residues. CDR3 bases: TGTGCCAGCAGTCCTCCCCTAGCGGGAGTAGACCGAGTCTCCTACAATGAGCAGTTCTTC. It is translated as CASSPPLAGVDRVSYNEQFF.

This clonotype was counted at least ten times. The CDR3 sequence is CASSCLSEGYEQYV. The CDR3 nucleotides read TGTGCCAGCAGCTGTCTCTCGGAAGGATACGAGCAGTACGTC. The chain recombines TRBV7-4 with TRBJ2-7; D call uncertain. Germline V gives CDR1 SGHVT, CDR2 SQSDAQ. V was shortened by 4 bases and J by 4 bases, with 14 bases between the two germline ends. The CDR3 length is 14 residues.

V gene TRBV20-1 combines with J gene TRBJ2-2, with 9 bases matching TRBD1. With V trimmed by 0 bases and J by 3 bases, 2 bases remained unmatched. CDR1 and CDR2 from the germline V gene are DFQATT and SNEGSKA (reference sequence). The CDR3 covers 15 residues. The CDR3 protein is CSARDTGGYTGELFF. CDR3 nucleotide sequence: TGCAGTGCTAGAGATACAGGGGGCTACACCGGGGAGCTGTTTTTT.

The chain joins TRBV6-5 to TRBJ2-1; the D gene is possibly TRBD2 (5 bases). Germline lookup yields CDR1 MNHEY and CDR2 SVGAGI. Trimming took 6 bases from V and 3 from J, leaving 15 bases between them. CDR3 length: 15 residues. The CDR3 loop is CASRKAVENYNEQFF. Written as DNA, the CDR3 is TGTGCCAGCAGAAAAGCGGTGGAAAACTACAATGAGCAGTTCTTC.

This clonotype has ten or more counts. The gene calls are TRBV5-1 and TRBJ1-1; D is perhaps TRBD1 (5 bases). The CDR3 spans 16 residues. Germline values: CDR1 SGHRS, CDR2 YFSETQ. V was clipped by 2 bases and J by 2 bases, with 16 bases between them. The CDR3 DNA is TGCGCCAGCAGCTTTAATCGGGACCCATCTAACACTGAAGCTTTCTTT. Protein sequence: CASSFNRDPSNTEAFF.

This clonotype showed up many times. The genes are TRBV12-3 or TRBV12-4 and TRBJ2-7; no firm D call. The CDR3 consists of 15 residues. With 4 bases removed from V and 5 bases from J, the gap between germline ends came to 18 bases. CDR3 sequence: CASSSPMLSRHEQYF. CDR3 coding DNA: TGTGCCAGCAGTTCCCCTATGCTTTCGCGGCACGAGCAGTACTTC.

Many counts were recorded for this clonotype. The chain employs TRBV12-3 or TRBV12-4 and TRBJ1-5; tentative D call: TRBD1 (5 bases). Trimming stripped 0 bases from V and 4 bases from J, with 13 bases between. This CDR3 spans 16 amino acids. The CDR3 loop reads CASSLATVLGNQPQHF. Here the CDR3 DNA reads TGTGCCAGCAGTTTAGCGACAGTATTAGGAAATCAGCCCCAGCATTTT.